This paragraph reports one T cell receptor (beta chain). Antigen: not known. This specimen comes from a study of cytomegalovirus exposure and HLA in healthy donors. Study-level information: The study placed 70% to 90% of its approximately 400 genotyped donors in the Caucasian-associated ancestry cluster.

General study points: In a later analysis, several top co-occurrence clusters appeared linked to parvovirus B19, influenza, CMV and Epstein-Barr virus. The study carried out a later analysis of TCR beta sequences. It associated 15,000 to 20,000 of them with specific HLA alleles at a false discovery rate of 0.05.

It was with 60 Vbeta and 13 Jbeta primers that the PCR ran. Only in-frame clones appear in the TCRdb table, and some are missing; sequencing was by immunoSEQ multiplex PCR. The sample records approximately 130,000 clones, 79% being singletons. Germline CDR1 and CDR2: SGHAT and FQNNGV. Trimming took 8 bases from V and 4 from J; bases not matched to a gene: 2. The CDR3 covers 14 residues. Sequencing used PBMCs. The clonotype originates from a male donor in good health and CMV-seronegative. This chain links TRBV11-2 with TRBJ1-6, with 10 positions matching TRBD1. DNA of the CDR3: TGTGCCAGCCGGGACAGGGGTTATAATTCACCCCTCCACTTT. This translates into CASRDRGYNSPLHF.